Described below is a single T cell receptor (beta chain) sequence and its context. Profiling relied on immunoSEQ multiplex PCR, and the TCRdb table lists in-frame clones only, not all of them. The sample shows 2.5 million or so clones, approximately 94% of them seen only once. The record originates from a study of shared clonotypes between healthy human individuals. The source is a man aged 18 to 29 in good health. The specimen sequenced was naive CD4+ T cells sorted from blood. The subset denotes: CD45RA+ positively selected.

This CDR3 is CASIASGTNYGYTF. The CDR3 DNA reads TGTGCCAGCATCGCCTCGGGAACTAACTATGGCTACACCTTC. This chain joins TRBV25-1 and TRBJ1-2; unclear D gene. The V gene lost 7 bases and the J gene lost 0 bases, with 12 bases spanning the gap. CDR3 size: 14 residues. CDR1 is MGHDK, CDR2 SYGVNS, per germline.